The 5 T cell receptor beta chains below come from one sample, sequenced in a study of blood T cells in healthy people across ages. Primers used in a second PCR of roughly 6 to 12 cycles were a sample-barcoded 5' primer and a J-beta primer mix. TCRdb recomputed calls from the 5' RACE reads with MiXCR, one row per CDR3 protein. The sample records over 1,300,000 distinct CDR3 sequences, around 59% being singletons. Sequenced input: blood. These receptors all stem from a man aged 18 to 30 in good health.

The table lists this clonotype with a few counts. The chain is built from TRBV27 and TRBJ1-2, with no clear D. Trimming stripped 4 bases from V and 3 bases from J, with 12 bases between. The CDR3 is 14 residues long. Per the germline V gene, CDR1 is MNHEY and CDR2 is SMNVEV (reference sequence). The DNA for the CDR3 is TGTGCCAGCAGTTCAGGTGACGGATACTATGGCTACACCTTC. The encoded protein is CASSSGDGYYGYTF.

This clonotype came up a few times. This sequence joins TRBV10-3 and TRBJ1-5; perhaps TRBD1 as D (5 bases). The CDR3 sequence is 12 residues long. Trimming took off 4 bases at V and 8 bases at J, with 9 bases between the two ends. CDR1 is ENHRY, CDR2 SYGVKD, per germline. CDR3 region: CAISAEGKPQHF. The CDR3 DNA sequence: TGTGCCATCAGTGCGGAGGGGAAGCCCCAGCATTTT.

This chain joins TRBV27 and TRBJ1-1, with 9 bases identical to TRBD1. This CDR3 has 12 residues. J lost 13 bases, V lost 3 bases, and 6 bases had no gene match. CDR1 and CDR2 from the germline V gene are MNHEY and SMNVEV (reference sequence). The CDR3 nucleotides are TGTGCCAGCAGTTTTCCGGACAGGGGAGTTTTCTTT. Amino acids: CASSFPDRGVFF.

The rearrangement joins TRBV20-1 to TRBJ2-7; 10 bases fit TRBD1. CDR1 and CDR2 (germline): DFQATT, SNEGSKA (reference sequence). V shed 5 bases and J 0 bases; nucleotides not matched to a gene: 7. This CDR3 has 15 amino acids. CDR3 in amino acids: CSAEPDRGISYEQYF. In DNA, the CDR3 is TGCAGTGCTGAGCCGGACAGGGGGATCTCCTACGAGCAGTACTTC.

The chain uses TRBV5-1 and TRBJ2-3; D is possibly TRBD2 (6 bases). CDR3 length equals 15 residues. V lost 4 bases and J 0 bases, leaving 12 bases between the germline ends. Germline V CDR1 and CDR2: SGHRS, YFSETQ. The CDR3 coding sequence is TGCGCCAGCAGCCCAGCGGGCCCTAGCACAGATACGCAGTATTTT. Translating it yields CASSPAGPSTDTQYF.